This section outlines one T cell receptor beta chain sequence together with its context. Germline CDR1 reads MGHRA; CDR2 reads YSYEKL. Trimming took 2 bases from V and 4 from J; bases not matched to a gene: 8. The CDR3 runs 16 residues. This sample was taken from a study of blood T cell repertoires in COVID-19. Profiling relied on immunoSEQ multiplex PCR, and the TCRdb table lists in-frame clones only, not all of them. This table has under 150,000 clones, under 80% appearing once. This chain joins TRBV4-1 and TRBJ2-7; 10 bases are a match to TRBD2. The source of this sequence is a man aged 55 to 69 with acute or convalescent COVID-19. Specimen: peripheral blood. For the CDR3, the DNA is TGCGCCAGCAGCCAAATTGCTAGCGGGAGTTTGTACGAGCAGTACTTC. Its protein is CASSQIASGSLYEQYF.